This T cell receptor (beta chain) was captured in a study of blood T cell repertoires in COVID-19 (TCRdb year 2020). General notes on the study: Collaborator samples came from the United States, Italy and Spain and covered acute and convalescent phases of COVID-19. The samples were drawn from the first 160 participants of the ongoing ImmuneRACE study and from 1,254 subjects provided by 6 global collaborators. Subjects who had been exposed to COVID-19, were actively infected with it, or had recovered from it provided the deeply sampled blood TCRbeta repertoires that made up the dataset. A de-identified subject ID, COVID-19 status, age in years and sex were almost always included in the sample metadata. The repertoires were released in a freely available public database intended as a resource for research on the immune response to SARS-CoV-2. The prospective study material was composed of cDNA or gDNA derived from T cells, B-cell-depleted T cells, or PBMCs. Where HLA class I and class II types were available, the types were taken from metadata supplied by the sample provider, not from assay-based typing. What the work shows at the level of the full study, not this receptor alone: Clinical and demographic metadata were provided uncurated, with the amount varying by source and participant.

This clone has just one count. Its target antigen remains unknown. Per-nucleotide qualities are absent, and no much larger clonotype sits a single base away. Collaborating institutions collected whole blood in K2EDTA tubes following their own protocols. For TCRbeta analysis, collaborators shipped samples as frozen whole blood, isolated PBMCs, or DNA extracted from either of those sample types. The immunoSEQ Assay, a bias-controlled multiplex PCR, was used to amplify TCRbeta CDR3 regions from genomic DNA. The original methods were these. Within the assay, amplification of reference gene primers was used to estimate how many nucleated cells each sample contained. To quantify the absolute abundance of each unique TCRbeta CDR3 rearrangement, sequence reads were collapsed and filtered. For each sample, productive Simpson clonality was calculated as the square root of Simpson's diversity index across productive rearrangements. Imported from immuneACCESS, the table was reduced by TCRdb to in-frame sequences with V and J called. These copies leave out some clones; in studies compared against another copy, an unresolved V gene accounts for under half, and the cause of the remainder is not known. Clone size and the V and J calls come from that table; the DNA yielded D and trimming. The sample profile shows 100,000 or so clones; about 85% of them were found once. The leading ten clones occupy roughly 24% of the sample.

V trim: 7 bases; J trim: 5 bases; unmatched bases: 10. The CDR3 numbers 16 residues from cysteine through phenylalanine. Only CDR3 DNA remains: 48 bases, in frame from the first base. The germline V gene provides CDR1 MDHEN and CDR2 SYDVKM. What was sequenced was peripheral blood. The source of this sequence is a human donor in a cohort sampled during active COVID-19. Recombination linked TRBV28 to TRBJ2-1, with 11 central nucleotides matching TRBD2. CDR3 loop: CASTLLLAGVNNEQFF. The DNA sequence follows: TGTGCCAGCACCCTACTACTAGCGGGAGTGAACAATGAGCAGTTCTTC.